This T cell receptor (beta chain) was identified in a study of T-cell reconstitution after alpha-beta-depleted transplantation in children. TCRbeta library construction was performed incorporating unique molecular identifiers. TCRdb reanalysed the PCR reads using MiXCR and keeps one entry per CDR3 protein. The sample lists some 500,000 distinct CDR3 sequences; around 17% were seen once. Germline CDR1 is SGHKS and CDR2 is YYEKEE (reference sequence). Trimming pared 0 bases from V and 5 bases from J, leaving 9 bases between. CDR3 length equals 14 residues. V is TRBV5-5 and J is TRBJ1-3; D is ambiguous. The sample in question was PBMCs from the stem cell graft donor, obtained from the stem cell graft. The source of this sequence is a human donor who donated a stem cell graft to a child with acute lymphoblastic leukemia. The CDR3 coding sequence is TGTGCCAGCAGCTTGGAGGTCCAAAGAAACACCATATATTTT. This sequence encodes CASSLEVQRNTIYF.